This is a list of T cell receptor beta chains from one sample in a study of molecular identifiers for immune sequencing clone quantification. A single record per CDR3 protein comes from TCRdb applying MiXCR to the PCR reads. The sample lists under 600,000 distinct CDR3 sequences; 20% to 25% were seen once. The sample comprised naive CD8+ T cells from blood, with Jurkat cell RNA spiked in. These receptors were taken from a human donor in good health. Some libraries in this study had Jurkat cell RNA spiked in. CDR3s include the opening cysteine and the closing phenylalanine or tryptophan.

CDR3 protein | J gene | V gene
CASSLFQTSADTQYF | TRBJ2-3 | TRBV7-9
CATSDFTGEAFF | TRBJ1-1 | TRBV24-1
CASSNGLSYEQYF | TRBJ2-7 | TRBV7-9
CASTHGGVEAFF | TRBJ1-1 | TRBV7-9
CASSTGQPYEQYF | TRBJ2-7 | TRBV19
CAWRGGTPTLGERSGANVLTF | TRBJ2-6 | TRBV30
CASSVTHVTEAFF | TRBJ1-1 | TRBV6-5
CASSFTGMGQETQYF | TRBJ2-5 | TRBV5-3
CASSQENEQYF | TRBJ2-7 | TRBV3-1
CASSISASSNNEQFF | TRBJ2-1 | TRBV19
CASRGGITGYSNQPQHF | TRBJ1-5 | TRBV2
CASSPGRQTYNEQFF | TRBJ2-1 | TRBV4-3
CASSLLFTGEYEQYF | TRBJ2-7 | TRBV7-8
CSARVDRDRPSTNEKLFF | TRBJ1-4 | TRBV20-1